These 5 T cell receptor beta chains came from one sample sequenced in a study of cytomegalovirus exposure and HLA in healthy donors. Some clones are missing from TCRdb's copy, which holds only in-frame ones; the method was immunoSEQ multiplex PCR. The sample has approximately 160,000 clones; roughly nine tenths are singletons. The sample comprised PBMCs. The receptor set was obtained from a woman younger than 35 in good health and CMV-seropositive.

The chain uses TRBV4-3 and TRBJ2-5; D possibly corresponds to TRBD1 (7 bases). The CDR3 spans 13 residues. Trimming left V 6 bases short and J 5 bases short, with 13 bases between. The germline CDR1 and CDR2 sequences are LGHNA and YSLEER. DNA for the CDR3: TGCGCCAGCAGTGACAGGGAGGCTGAGACCCAGTACTTC. Protein product: CASSDREAETQYF.

V usage is TRBV7-9 and J usage is TRBJ2-1; TRBD2 matches 10 bases. The ends lost 1 base at V and 4 bases at J; junction bases unmatched: 7. Looked up from germline, CDR1 is SEHNR and CDR2 is FQNEAQ (reference sequence). CDR3 length: 17 residues. CDR3 DNA: TGTGCCAGCAGCTTAGGAGGTCTAGCGGGAGTATACAATGAGCAGTTCTTC. Its translation is CASSLGGLAGVYNEQFF.

J is TRBJ2-7 and V is TRBV6-4; D unresolved. This CDR3 is built from 14 residues. V was cut by 6 bases and J by 0 bases, with 12 bases left in between. CDR1 MRHNA and CDR2 SNTAGT come from the germline V gene. The DNA of the CDR3 is TGTGCCAGCAGCCGAAAAGAGGACTCCTACGAGCAGTACTTC. It yields the protein CASSRKEDSYEQYF.

This sequence joins TRBV2 and TRBJ2-3; 8 positions agree with TRBD2. Germline values: CDR1 SNHLY, CDR2 FYNNEI. J gave up 3 bases and V 9 bases, and 14 bases lay outside the gene matches. This CDR3 is 16 amino acids long. CDR3 DNA sequence: TGTGCCAGTTCTAGGGCCGGGGGACTAGTTACAGATACGCAGTATTTT. Translated, it gives CASSRAGGLVTDTQYF.

The chain joins TRBV28 to TRBJ2-1; TRBD2 might be the D (6 bases). Trimming cost V 5 bases and J 8 bases, with 19 bases left between them. Germline V gene lookup returns CDR1 MDHEN and CDR2 SYDVKM. The CDR3 totals 15 residues. CDR3 nucleotides: TGTGCCAGCAGTGAGGAGACGCGGAGGGGCGATGAGCAGTTCTTC. Amino acid sequence: CASSEETRRGDEQFF.